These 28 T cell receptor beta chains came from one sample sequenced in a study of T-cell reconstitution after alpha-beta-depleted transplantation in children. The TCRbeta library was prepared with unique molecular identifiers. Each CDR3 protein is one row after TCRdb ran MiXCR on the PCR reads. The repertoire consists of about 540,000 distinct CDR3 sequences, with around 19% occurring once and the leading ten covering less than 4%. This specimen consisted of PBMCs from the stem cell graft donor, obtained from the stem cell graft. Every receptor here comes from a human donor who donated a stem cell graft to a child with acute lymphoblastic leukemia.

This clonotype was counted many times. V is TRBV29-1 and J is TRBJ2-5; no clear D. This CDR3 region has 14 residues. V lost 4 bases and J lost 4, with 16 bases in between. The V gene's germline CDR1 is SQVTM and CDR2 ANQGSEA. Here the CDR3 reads CSVVPEESLETQYF. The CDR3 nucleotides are TGCAGCGTTGTGCCCGAGGAGAGTTTAGAGACCCAGTACTTC.

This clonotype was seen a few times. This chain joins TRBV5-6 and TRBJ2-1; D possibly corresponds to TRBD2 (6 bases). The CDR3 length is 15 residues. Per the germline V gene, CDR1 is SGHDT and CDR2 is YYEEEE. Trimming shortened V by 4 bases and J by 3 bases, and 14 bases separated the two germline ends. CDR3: CASSPSGLNYNEQFF. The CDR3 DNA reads TGTGCCAGCAGCCCTTCGGGACTGAACTACAATGAGCAGTTCTTC.

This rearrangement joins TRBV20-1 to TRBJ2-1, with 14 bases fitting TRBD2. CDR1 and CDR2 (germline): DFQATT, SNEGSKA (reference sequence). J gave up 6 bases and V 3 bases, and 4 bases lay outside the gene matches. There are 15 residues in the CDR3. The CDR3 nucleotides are TGCAGTGCTAGCCCGGGACTAGCGGGAGTCAATGAGCAGTTCTTC. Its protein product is CSASPGLAGVNEQFF.

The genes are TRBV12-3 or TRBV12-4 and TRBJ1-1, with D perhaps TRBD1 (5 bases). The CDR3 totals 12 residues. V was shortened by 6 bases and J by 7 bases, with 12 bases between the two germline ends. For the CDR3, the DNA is TGTGCCAGCAGCCCGGGGGGGAATGAAGCTTTCTTT. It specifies CASSPGGNEAFF.

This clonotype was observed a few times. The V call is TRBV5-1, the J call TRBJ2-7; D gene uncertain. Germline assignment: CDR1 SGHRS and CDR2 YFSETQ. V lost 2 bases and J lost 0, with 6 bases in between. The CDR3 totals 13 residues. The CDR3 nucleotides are TGCGCCAGCAGCTTCGACATCTCCTACGAGCAGTACTTC. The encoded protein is CASSFDISYEQYF. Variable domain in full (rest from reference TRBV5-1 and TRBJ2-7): KAGVTQTPRYLIKTRGQQVTLSCSPISGHRSVSWYQQTPGQGLQFLFEYFSETQRNKGNFPGRFSGRQFSNSRSEMNVSTLELGDSALYLCASSFDISYEQYFGPGTRLTVT.

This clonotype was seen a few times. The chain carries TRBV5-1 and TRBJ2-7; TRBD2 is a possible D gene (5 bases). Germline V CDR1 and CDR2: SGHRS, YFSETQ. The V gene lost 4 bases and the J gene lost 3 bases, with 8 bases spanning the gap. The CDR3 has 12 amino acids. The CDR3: CASSPDYYEQYF. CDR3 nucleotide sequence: TGCGCCAGCAGCCCCGACTACTACGAGCAGTACTTC.

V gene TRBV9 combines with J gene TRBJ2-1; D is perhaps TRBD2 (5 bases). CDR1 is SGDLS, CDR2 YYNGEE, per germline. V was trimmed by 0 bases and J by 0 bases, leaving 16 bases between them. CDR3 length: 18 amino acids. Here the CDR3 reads CASSVGLQRMSSYNEQFF. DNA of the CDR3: TGTGCCAGCAGCGTAGGACTACAACGGATGAGCTCCTACAATGAGCAGTTCTTC.

For the CDR3, the DNA is TGTGCCAGCAGTCACAGCGACAATGAGCAGTTCTTC. It encodes CASSHSDNEQFF. The rearrangement links TRBV27 to TRBJ2-1, with D hard to call. V was cut by 5 bases and J by 5 bases, with 7 bases left in between. The germline gives CDR1 MNHEY, CDR2 SMNVEV (reference sequence). The CDR3 runs to 12 residues.

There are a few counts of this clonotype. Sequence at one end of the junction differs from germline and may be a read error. The CDR3 here is CASSTGQNTEAFF. CDR3 nucleotides: TGTGCCAGCAGTACCGGGCAGAACACTGAAGCTTTCTTT. This sequence joins TRBV5-1 and TRBJ1-1; D not resolved. Germline CDR1 and CDR2: SGHRS and YFSETQ. This CDR3 has 13 residues.

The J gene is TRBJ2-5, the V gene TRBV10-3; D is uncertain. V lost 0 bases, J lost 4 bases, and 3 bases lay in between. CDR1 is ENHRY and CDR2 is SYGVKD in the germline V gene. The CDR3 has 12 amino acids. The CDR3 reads CAISESLETQYF. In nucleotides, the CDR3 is TGTGCCATCAGTGAGTCATTAGAGACCCAGTACTTC.

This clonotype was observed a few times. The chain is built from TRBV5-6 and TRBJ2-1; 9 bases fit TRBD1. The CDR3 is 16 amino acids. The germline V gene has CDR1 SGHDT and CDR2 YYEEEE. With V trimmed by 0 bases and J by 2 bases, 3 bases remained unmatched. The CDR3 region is CASSLGTGGAYNEQFF. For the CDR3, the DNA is TGTGCCAGCAGCTTGGGCACAGGGGGCGCCTACAATGAGCAGTTCTTC.

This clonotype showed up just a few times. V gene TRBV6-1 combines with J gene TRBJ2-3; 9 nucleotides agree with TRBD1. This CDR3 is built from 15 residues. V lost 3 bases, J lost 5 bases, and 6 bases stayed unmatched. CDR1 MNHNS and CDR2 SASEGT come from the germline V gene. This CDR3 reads CASSDKTGGVDTQYF. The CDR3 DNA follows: TGTGCCAGCAGTGACAAGACAGGGGGGGTAGATACGCAGTATTTT.

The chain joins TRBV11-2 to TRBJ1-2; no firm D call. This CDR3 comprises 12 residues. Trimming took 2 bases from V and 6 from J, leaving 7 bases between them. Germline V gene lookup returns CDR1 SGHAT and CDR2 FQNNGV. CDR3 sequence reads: CASSLPTDGYTF. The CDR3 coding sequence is TGTGCCAGCAGCTTACCCACTGATGGCTACACCTTC.

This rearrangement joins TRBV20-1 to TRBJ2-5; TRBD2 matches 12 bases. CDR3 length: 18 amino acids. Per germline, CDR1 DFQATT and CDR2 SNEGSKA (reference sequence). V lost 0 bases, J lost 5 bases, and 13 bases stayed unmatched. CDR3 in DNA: TGCAGTGCTAGAGATTCAGGAGCTAGCGGGAGGGCACGGGAGACCCAGTACTTC. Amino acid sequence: CSARDSGASGRARETQYF.

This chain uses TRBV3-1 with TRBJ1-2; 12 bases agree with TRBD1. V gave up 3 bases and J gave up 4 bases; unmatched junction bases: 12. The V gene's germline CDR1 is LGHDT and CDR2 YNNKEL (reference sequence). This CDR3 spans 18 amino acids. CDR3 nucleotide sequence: TGTGCCAGCAGCCAGAGGGACAGGGGGCGCGTCGATGGCTATGGCTACACCTTC. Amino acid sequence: CASSQRDRGRVDGYGYTF.

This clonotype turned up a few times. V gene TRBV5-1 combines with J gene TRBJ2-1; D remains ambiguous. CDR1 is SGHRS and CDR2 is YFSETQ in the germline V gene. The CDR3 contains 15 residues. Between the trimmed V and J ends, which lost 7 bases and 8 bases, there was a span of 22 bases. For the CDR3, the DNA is TGCGCCAGCTCTTACCGAACCCTAGATATCGATGAGCAGTTCTTC. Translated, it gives CASSYRTLDIDEQFF.

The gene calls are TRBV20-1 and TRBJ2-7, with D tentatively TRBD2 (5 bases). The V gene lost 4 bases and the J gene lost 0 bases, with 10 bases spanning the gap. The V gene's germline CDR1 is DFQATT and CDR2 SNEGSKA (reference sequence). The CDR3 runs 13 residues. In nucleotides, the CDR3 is TGCAGTGCTATCCAGCGGAGCTCCTACGAGCAGTACTTC. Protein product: CSAIQRSSYEQYF.

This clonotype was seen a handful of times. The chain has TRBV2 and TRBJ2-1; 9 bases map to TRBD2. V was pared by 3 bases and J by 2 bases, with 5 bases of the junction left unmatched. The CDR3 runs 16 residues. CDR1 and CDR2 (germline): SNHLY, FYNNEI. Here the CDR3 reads CASSDQAGGTYNEQFF. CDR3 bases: TGTGCCAGCAGTGACCAAGCGGGAGGAACCTACAATGAGCAGTTCTTC.

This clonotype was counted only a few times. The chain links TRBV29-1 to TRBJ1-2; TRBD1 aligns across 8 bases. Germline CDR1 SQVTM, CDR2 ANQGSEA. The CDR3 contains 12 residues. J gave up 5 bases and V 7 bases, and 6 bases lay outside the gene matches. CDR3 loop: CSAPDRAYGYTF. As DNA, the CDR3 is TGCAGCGCCCCGGACAGGGCTTATGGCTACACCTTC.

Here the CDR3 reads CASSRSSEQFF. CDR3 sequence (DNA): TGTGCCAGCAGCCGGTCAAGTGAGCAGTTCTTC. This chain uses TRBV7-9 with TRBJ2-1; D ambiguous. CDR1 is SEHNR and CDR2 is FQNEAQ in the germline V gene (reference sequence). This CDR3 has 11 residues. With 5 bases removed from V and 9 bases from J, the gap between germline ends came to 8 bases.

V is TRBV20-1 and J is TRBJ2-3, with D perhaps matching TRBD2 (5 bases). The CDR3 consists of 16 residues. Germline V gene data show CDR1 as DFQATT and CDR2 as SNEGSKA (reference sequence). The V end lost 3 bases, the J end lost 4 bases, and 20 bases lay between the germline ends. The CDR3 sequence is CSASSLGVWKPDTQYF. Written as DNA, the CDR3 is TGCAGTGCTAGCTCCCTCGGGGTGTGGAAGCCAGATACGCAGTATTTT.

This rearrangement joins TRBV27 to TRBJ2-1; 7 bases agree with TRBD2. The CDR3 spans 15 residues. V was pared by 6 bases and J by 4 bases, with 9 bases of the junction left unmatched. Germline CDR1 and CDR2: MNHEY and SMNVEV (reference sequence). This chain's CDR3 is CASSRGGGFYNEQFF. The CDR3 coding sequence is TGTGCCAGCAGCCGGGGCGGGGGTTTTTACAATGAGCAGTTCTTC.

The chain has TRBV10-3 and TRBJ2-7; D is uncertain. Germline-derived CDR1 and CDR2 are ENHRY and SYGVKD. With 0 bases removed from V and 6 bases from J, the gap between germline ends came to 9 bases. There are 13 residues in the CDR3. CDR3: CAISESIQGEQYF. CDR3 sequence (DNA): TGTGCCATCAGTGAGTCGATCCAAGGCGAGCAGTACTTC.

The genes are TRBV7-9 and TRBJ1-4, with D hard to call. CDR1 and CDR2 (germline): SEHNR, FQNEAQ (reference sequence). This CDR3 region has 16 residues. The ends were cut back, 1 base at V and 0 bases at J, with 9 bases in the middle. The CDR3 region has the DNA TGTGCCAGCAGCTTAGTAGTCGTTGCAACTAATGAAAAACTGTTTTTT. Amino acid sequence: CASSLVVVATNEKLFF. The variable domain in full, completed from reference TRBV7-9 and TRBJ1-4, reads DTGVSQNPRHKITKRGQNVTFRCDPISEHNRLYWYRQTLGQGPEFLTYFQNEAQLEKSRLLSDRFSAERPKGSFSTLEIQRTEQGDSAMYLCASSLVVVATNEKLFFGSGTQLSVL.

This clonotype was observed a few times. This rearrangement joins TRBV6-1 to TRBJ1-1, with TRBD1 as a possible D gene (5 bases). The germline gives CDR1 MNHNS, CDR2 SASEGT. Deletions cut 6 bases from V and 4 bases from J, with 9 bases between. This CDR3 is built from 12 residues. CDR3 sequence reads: CASRSGITEAFF. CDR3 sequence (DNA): TGTGCCAGCAGATCAGGGATCACTGAAGCTTTCTTT.

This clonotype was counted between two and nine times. CDR3 in DNA: TGTGCCAGCAGTTCGTATCTAGCGGGAAATGTCGAGCAGTACTTC. Translating it yields CASSSYLAGNVEQYF. This chain joins TRBV27 and TRBJ2-7; TRBD2 agrees at 9 bases. The CDR3 length is 15 residues. V lost 4 bases and J lost 6; bases outside the gene matches: 10. Germline CDR1 and CDR2: MNHEY and SMNVEV (reference sequence).

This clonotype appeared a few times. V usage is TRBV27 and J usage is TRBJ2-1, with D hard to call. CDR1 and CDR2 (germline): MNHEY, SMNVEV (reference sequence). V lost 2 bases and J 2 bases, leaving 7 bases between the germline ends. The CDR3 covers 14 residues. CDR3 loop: CASSLLVTYNEQFF. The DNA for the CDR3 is TGTGCCAGCAGTTTACTAGTAACCTACAATGAGCAGTTCTTC.

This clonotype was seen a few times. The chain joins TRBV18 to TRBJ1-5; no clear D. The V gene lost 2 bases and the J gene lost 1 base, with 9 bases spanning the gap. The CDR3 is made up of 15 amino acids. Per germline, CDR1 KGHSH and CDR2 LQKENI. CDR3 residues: CASSPGPLSNQPQHF. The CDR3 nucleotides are TGTGCCAGCTCACCAGGGCCCCTAAGCAATCAGCCCCAGCATTTT.